Below, 16 T cell receptor beta chains from the same sample are listed, as sequenced in a study of cytomegalovirus exposure and HLA in healthy donors. Primers for the PCR totalled 60 Vbeta and 13 Jbeta. The repertoire was sequenced with immunoSEQ multiplex PCR; TCRdb's copy has only in-frame clones and lacks some. The sample comprises about 130,000 clones, roughly 84% of which are singletons, and 1.2% rests with the top ten. The sample taken for sequencing was PBMCs. These receptors all come from a girl aged 2 to 10 in good health and CMV-seronegative.

V usage is TRBV28 and J usage is TRBJ1-1; the match to TRBD1 covers 8 bases. The CDR3 sequence is 14 residues long. Losses at the gene ends were 5 bases for V and 2 bases for J; bases not matched to a gene: 4. Germline assignment: CDR1 MDHEN and CDR2 SYDVKM. This CDR3 is CASSGGQANTEAFF. As DNA, the CDR3 is TGTGCCAGCAGTGGGGGACAGGCTAACACTGAAGCTTTCTTT.

This clone was observed a handful of times. This chain joins TRBV19 and TRBJ2-5; 9 bases agree with TRBD1. This CDR3 region has 15 residues. Germline CDR1 and CDR2: LNHDA and SQIVND (reference sequence). V shed 5 bases, J shed 5 bases, and the junction held 9 bases outside the gene matches. Written as DNA, the CDR3 is TGTGCCAGTAGTCCCGGGACAGGGTTTGGGGAGACCCAGTACTTC. Protein: CASSPGTGFGETQYF.

About this clone: Other DNA sequences in the same sample also yield this CDR3. The V call is TRBV29-1, the J call TRBJ2-5, with TRBD2 as a possible D gene (5 bases). The CDR3 is 13 residues long. Looked up from germline, CDR1 is SQVTM and CDR2 is ANQGSEA. Trimming took off 1 base at V and 5 bases at J, with 11 bases between the two ends. The CDR3 reads CSVEGHPGETQYF. CDR3 in DNA: TGCAGCGTTGAAGGACACCCGGGGGAGACCCAGTACTTC.

This clone was seen more than once but under ten times. V is TRBV4-3 and J is TRBJ1-4; TRBD1 is a possible D gene (6 bases). Trimming shortened V by 0 bases and J by 7 bases, and 15 bases separated the two germline ends. Germline V gene lookup returns CDR1 LGHNA and CDR2 YSLEER. The CDR3 loop spans 16 amino acids. This chain's CDR3 is CASSQEYPGESEKLFF. The CDR3 bases are TGCGCCAGCAGCCAAGAGTATCCAGGGGAAAGTGAAAAACTGTTTTTT.

With regard to this clone: Additional DNA sequences in this sample encode the identical CDR3. The V and J genes are TRBV6-5 and TRBJ1-6, with a weak D call TRBD1 (5 bases). There are 14 residues in the CDR3. Per the germline V gene, CDR1 is MNHEY and CDR2 is SVGAGI. V was cut by 6 bases and J by 5 bases, with 11 bases left in between. For the CDR3, the DNA is TGTGCCAGCAGGACACAGGATCATAATTCACCCCTCCACTTT. Translated: CASRTQDHNSPLHF.

The chain joins TRBV28 to TRBJ2-2; 12 bases line up with TRBD2. The junction had 4 bases not matched to a gene; V was cut back by 2 bases and J by 9 bases. Looked up from germline, CDR1 is MDHEN and CDR2 is SYDVKM. This CDR3 is 15 amino acids long. The chain's CDR3 is CASSLPLAGGRELFF. The CDR3 DNA follows: TGTGCCAGCAGTTTACCACTAGCGGGAGGAAGGGAGCTGTTTTTT.

The rearrangement joins TRBV7-3 to TRBJ2-1; D may be TRBD1 (7 bases). The V end lost 2 bases, the J end lost 6 bases, and 17 bases lay between the germline ends. This CDR3 spans 16 amino acids. Germline V gene lookup returns CDR1 SGHTA and CDR2 FQGTGA. DNA for the CDR3: TGTGCCAGCAGCTTACTGGTAGGGACAGCGGGCAATGAGCAGTTCTTC. It is translated as CASSLLVGTAGNEQFF.

The chain has TRBV4-1 and TRBJ2-1; TRBD1 matches at 7 bases. Germline assignment: CDR1 MGHRA and CDR2 YSYEKL. J lost 0 bases, V lost 2 bases, and 4 bases had no gene match. The CDR3 loop spans 16 amino acids. The CDR3 sequence: CASSQPTGSSYNEQFF. Here the CDR3 DNA reads TGCGCCAGCAGCCAACCGACAGGGAGCTCCTACAATGAGCAGTTCTTC.

The chain is built from TRBV30 and TRBJ2-7, with 8 bases matching TRBD2. The germline V gene has CDR1 GTSNPN and CDR2 SVGIG (reference sequence). V was clipped by 4 bases and J by 3 bases; unmatched bases: 8. This CDR3 has 14 amino acids. The CDR3 DNA is TGTGCCTGGAACCGGGGACTAGGGTACTACGAGCAGTACTTC. This translates into CAWNRGLGYYEQYF.

V gene TRBV11-3 combines with J gene TRBJ2-2; 11 bases are shared with TRBD2. The CDR3 sequence is 20 residues long. J gave up 1 base and V 2 bases, and 12 bases lay outside the gene matches. Germline V gene lookup returns CDR1 SGHNT and CDR2 YENEEA. The CDR3 sequence: CASSLTYSLAGEENTGELFF. DNA for the CDR3: TGTGCCAGCAGCTTAACGTATTCACTAGCGGGGGAGGAGAACACCGGGGAGCTGTTTTTT. The whole variable domain, filled in from reference TRBV11-3 and TRBJ2-2, reads EAGVVQSPRYKIIEKKQPVAFWCNPISGHNTLYWYLQNLGQGPELLIRYENEEAVDDSQLPKDRFSAERLKGVDSTLKIQPAELGDSAVYLCASSLTYSLAGEENTGELFFGEGSRLTVL.

The rearrangement joins TRBV7-6 to TRBJ2-2, with TRBD1 identical over 8 bases. Trimming cost V 3 bases and J 3 bases; bases outside gene matches: 6. The CDR3 totals 16 residues. The germline CDR1 and CDR2 sequences are SGHVS and FNYEAQ. The CDR3 spells CASSLDDRGHTGELFF. DNA of the CDR3: TGTGCCAGCAGCTTGGACGACAGGGGACACACCGGGGAGCTGTTTTTT.

CDR3: CASSGTQTVSYEQYF. As DNA, the CDR3 is TGTGCCAGCAGTGGAACCCAGACAGTCTCCTACGAGCAGTACTTC. The chain joins TRBV7-9 to TRBJ2-7; D perhaps matches TRBD1 (5 bases). Trimming removed 6 bases from V and 0 bases from J, with 15 bases in between. CDR3 length: 15 amino acids. The germline V gene encodes CDR1 SEHNR and CDR2 FQNEAQ (reference sequence).

V usage is TRBV5-6 and J usage is TRBJ2-5; D is perhaps TRBD2 (6 bases). The closer fit of TRBJ2-7 to the DNA end suggests the J call may be wrong. The germline gives CDR1 SGHDT, CDR2 YYEEEE. This CDR3 is built from 14 residues. The CDR3: CASSLAGVSYEQYF. The CDR3 region has the DNA TGTGCCAGCAGCTTGGCGGGGGTATCCTACGAGCAGTACTTC.

The CDR3 protein is CASGLVAGTEKINYGYTF. In nucleotides, the CDR3 is TGTGCTAGTGGTTTGGTAGCCGGGACAGAGAAGATAAACTATGGCTACACCTTC. V usage is TRBV12-5 and J usage is TRBJ1-2; 7 nucleotides match TRBD1. The CDR3 has 18 amino acids. Germline CDR1 reads LGHNT; CDR2 reads FRNRAP. J lost 2 bases, V lost 0 bases, and 12 bases had no gene match. The entire variable domain, with the rest obtained from reference TRBV12-5 and TRBJ1-2, is as follows: DARVTQTPRHKVTEMGQEVTMRCQPILGHNTVFWYRQTMMQGLELLAYFRNRAPLDDSGMPKDRFSAEMPDATLATLKIQPSEPRDSAVYFCASGLVAGTEKINYGYTFGSGTRLTVV.

This rearrangement joins TRBV19 to TRBJ2-7, with 8 bases fitting TRBD1. Germline lookup yields CDR1 LNHDA and CDR2 SQIVND (reference sequence). V was pared by 5 bases and J by 3 bases, with 3 bases of the junction left unmatched. The CDR3 runs to 13 residues. The CDR3 spells CASSAGGIYEQYF. DNA for the CDR3: TGTGCCAGTAGTGCAGGGGGCATCTACGAGCAGTACTTC.

The chain joins TRBV14 to TRBJ1-1; a possible D gene is TRBD1 (6 bases). The CDR3 has 16 residues. The germline gives CDR1 SGHDN, CDR2 FVKESK. The V end lost 1 base, the J end lost 0 bases, and 12 bases lay between the germline ends. CDR3 sequence: CASSQVRGGLNTEAFF. The CDR3 nucleotides read TGTGCCAGCAGCCAAGTTAGAGGGGGTCTGAACACTGAAGCTTTCTTT.